Listed here are 2 T cell receptor beta chains from one sample, sequenced in a study of shared clonotypes between healthy human individuals. Sequenced by immunoSEQ multiplex PCR; TCRdb stores in-frame clones only, minus some. The table has about 1.1 million clones, 70% to 80% seen once; the top ten hold about 0.89%. The sample was memory CD4+ T cells from PBMCs. Subset defined: CD45RA-negative fraction. These receptors all stem from a man younger than 35 in good health. Some clones in this sample may be carry-over from other donors' samples.

Regarding this clone: Other DNA sequences in this sample translate to the same CDR3. V usage is TRBV5-1 and J usage is TRBJ2-3; D not certain. Trimming stripped 0 bases from V and 2 bases from J, with 7 bases between. The CDR3 covers 14 residues. CDR1 is SGHRS and CDR2 is YFSETQ in the germline V gene. As DNA, the CDR3 is TGCGCCAGCAGCTTGGGATCCGACACAGATACGCAGTATTTT. This gives the protein CASSLGSDTDTQYF. The variable domain in full, with the rest retrieved from reference TRBV5-1 and TRBJ2-3, is KAGVTQTPRYLIKTRGQQVTLSCSPISGHRSVSWYQQTPGQGLQFLFEYFSETQRNKGNFPGRFSGRQFSNSRSEMNVSTLELGDSALYLCASSLGSDTDTQYFGPGTRLTVL.

The V call is TRBV6-1, the J call TRBJ1-1, with 7 bases fitting TRBD1. There are 15 residues in the CDR3. The junction had 7 bases not matched to a gene; V was cut back by 3 bases and J by 3 bases. Looked up from germline, CDR1 is MNHNS and CDR2 is SASEGT. In nucleotides, the CDR3 is TGTGCCAGCAGTGACAGGGGGTTGGGAGACACTGAAGCTTTCTTT. Translation: CASSDRGLGDTEAFF.